The next 9 T cell receptor beta chains were all read from a single sample in a study of T cells in women clearing cervical HPV infection. The table came from immunoSEQ multiplex PCR; TCRdb's copy has only in-frame clones and leaves some out. The record lists 25,000 to 35,000 clones, of which the ten most abundant hold 4.2%. Sequencing was carried out using blood buffy coat. All receptors derive from a woman aged 18 to 75 with a cervical HPV16 infection that either progressed to CIN3+ or cleared (not recorded which).

A remark on this clone: The sequenced fragment ends 3 residues before the CDR3 boundary, so the rest is inferred from the germline J gene. The chain links TRBV7-2 to TRBJ1-1; TRBD1 matches 9 bases. With 0 bases clipped from V and 4 bases from J, the junction kept 12 bases outside the gene matches. In germline, CDR1 is SGHTA, CDR2 FQGNSA. The length of the CDR3 is 18 residues. The DNA read from the CDR3 is TGTGCCAGCAGCTTAGCGGGGGGCGGGCGACAGGGGGGCACTGAA. Translation gives CASSLAGGGRQGGTE. The entire CDR3 protein reads CASSLAGGGRQGGTEAFF. Drawing the rest from reference TRBV7-2 and TRBJ1-1, the complete variable domain is GAGVSQSPSNKVTEKGKDVELRCDPISGHTALYWYRQSLGQGLEFLIYFQGNSAPDKSGLPSDRFSAERTGGSVSTLTIQRTQQEDSAVYLCASSLAGGGRQGGTEAFFGQGTRLTVV.

As to this clone: The CDR3 extends 3 residues past the end of the read, so its final part is completed from the germline J gene. V gene TRBV7-2 combines with J gene TRBJ2-3, with 11 bases fitting TRBD2. CDR3 length: 17 residues. The V segment lost 0 bases and the J segment 2 bases; nucleotides outside the gene matches: 4. Germline CDR1 is SGHTA and CDR2 is FQGNSA. CDR3 DNA (partial): TGTGCCAGCAGCTTAGCAGGACTAGCGGGTTCCACAGATACG. This gives the protein CASSLAGLAGSTDT. The whole CDR3 is CASSLAGLAGSTDTQYF.

A remark on this clone: The CDR3 is cut off 3 residues early in the read; its end comes from the germline J gene. V is TRBV5-1 and J is TRBJ2-3, with 7 bases that match TRBD1. Germline V lookup: CDR1 SGHRS, CDR2 YFSETQ. Trimming cost V 3 bases and J 0 bases; bases outside gene matches: 7. The CDR3 sequence is 16 residues long. The covered CDR3 bases are TGCGCCAGCAGCTACCAGACAGGGCGAAGCACAGATACG. This gives the protein CASSYQTGRSTDT. The CDR3 in its entirety is CASSYQTGRSTDTQYF. Variable domain in full (rest from reference TRBV5-1 and TRBJ2-3): KAGVTQTPRYLIKTRGQQVTLSCSPISGHRSVSWYQQTPGQGLQFLFEYFSETQRNKGNFPGRFSGRQFSNSRSEMNVSTLELGDSALYLCASSYQTGRSTDTQYFGPGTRLTVL.

With regard to this clone: Read sequence stops 3 residues before the CDR3 end, and the germline J gene provides the missing end. The chain carries TRBV19 and TRBJ2-1; 8 bases align to TRBD2. The CDR3 runs to 15 residues. V lost 3 bases, J lost 3 bases, and 4 bases stayed unmatched. From germline, CDR1 is LNHDA and CDR2 SQIVND (reference sequence). The CDR3 DNA, read in part, is TGTGCCAGTAGTATGCTAGCGGGCCACTACAATGAG. As protein: CASSMLAGHYNE. The entire CDR3 protein is CASSMLAGHYNEQFF.

In the case of this clone: Read sequence stops 3 residues before the CDR3 end, and the germline J gene provides the missing end. The genes are TRBV19 and TRBJ1-4, with D tentatively TRBD1 (5 bases). Germline lookup yields CDR1 LNHDA and CDR2 SQIVND (reference sequence). V lost 8 bases and J lost 5, with 24 bases in between. This CDR3 contains 17 residues. The CDR3 bases that were read are TGTGCCAGTTGGACTGGCGGCCGGGGGGGACGAAATGAAAAA. This gives the protein CASWTGGRGGRNEK. The CDR3, in full, reads CASWTGGRGGRNEKLFF.

Comments on this clone: The read falls 3 residues short of the CDR3 end, and the missing part is taken from the germline J gene. This chain uses TRBV14 with TRBJ1-2; perhaps TRBD1 as D (6 bases). Germline CDR1 and CDR2: SGHDN and FVKESK. CDR3 length equals 14 residues. V was pared by 3 bases and J by 3 bases, with 11 bases between. The CDR3 spells CASSQGRQDYGYTF. The part of the CDR3 DNA that was read is TGTGCCAGCAGCCAGGGGAGACAGGACTATGGC.

The DNA read from the CDR3 is TGCAGTGCTAGAACAGCCTACGAG. Amino acid sequence: CSARTAYE. The full-length CDR3 reads as CSARTAYEQYF. J is TRBJ2-7 and V is TRBV20-1; D gene uncertain. The read stops 3 residues short of the end of the CDR3; the missing end is completed from the germline J gene. This CDR3 has 11 amino acids. V was shortened by 2 bases and J by 2 bases, with 4 bases between the two germline ends. Germline values: CDR1 DFQATT, CDR2 SNEGSKA (reference sequence).

About this clone itself: Sequence at one end of the junction differs from germline and may be a read error. From the germline J gene comes the end of the CDR3, since the read stops 3 residues before it. The chain joins TRBV4-2 to TRBJ2-3; D is perhaps TRBD1 (5 bases). This CDR3 contains 17 residues. Per germline, CDR1 LGHNA and CDR2 YNFKEQ. This CDR3 reads CASSQDEGAARTDTQYF. CDR3 DNA (partial): TGCGCCAGCAGCCAAGACGAAGGGGCAGCCCGCACAGATACG.

Worth noting for this clone: The read comes to an end 3 residues before the CDR3 does, leaving the germline J gene to fill in the end. The chain employs TRBV6-1 and TRBJ1-1; no clear D gene. This CDR3 has 11 residues. Trimming shortened V by 4 bases and J by 2 bases, and 2 bases separated the two germline ends. From germline, CDR1 is MNHNS and CDR2 SASEGT. The sequenced part of the CDR3 DNA is TGTGCCAGCAGTGCTAACACTGAA. It is translated as CASSANTE. From start to end, the CDR3 is CASSANTEAFF.